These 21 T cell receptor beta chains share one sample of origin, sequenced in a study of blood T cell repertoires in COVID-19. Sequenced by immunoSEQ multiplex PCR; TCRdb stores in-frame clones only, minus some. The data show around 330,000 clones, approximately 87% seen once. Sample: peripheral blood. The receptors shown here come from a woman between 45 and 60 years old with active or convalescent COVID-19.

DNA for the CDR3: TGTGCCAGCAGCGGCGGGGTGGAACATGAGCAGTTCTTC. Protein: CASSGGVEHEQFF. The chain employs TRBV5-6 and TRBJ2-1; D is possibly TRBD2 (6 bases). Germline V gene sequence: CDR1 SGHDT, CDR2 YYEEEE. This CDR3 spans 13 amino acids. V was cut by 4 bases and J by 8 bases, with 13 bases left in between.

CDR3 sequence: CASSLQDNSPLHF. In DNA, the CDR3 is TGTGCCAGCAGTTTACAGGATAATTCACCCCTCCACTTT. The chain is built from TRBV12-3 or TRBV12-4 and TRBJ1-6; no clear D. The CDR3 totals 13 residues. The ends were cut back, 2 bases at V and 5 bases at J, with 4 bases in the middle.

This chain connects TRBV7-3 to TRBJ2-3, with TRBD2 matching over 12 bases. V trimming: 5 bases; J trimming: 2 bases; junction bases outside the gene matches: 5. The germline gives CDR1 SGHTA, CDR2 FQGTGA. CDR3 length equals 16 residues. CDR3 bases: TGTGCCAGCAGCGCACGGACTAGCGGGGTCACAGATACGCAGTATTTT. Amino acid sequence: CASSARTSGVTDTQYF. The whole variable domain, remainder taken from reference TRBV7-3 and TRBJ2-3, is GAGVSQTPSNKVTEKGKYVELRCDPISGHTALYWYRQSLGQGPEFLIYFQGTGAADDSGLPNDRFFAVRPEGSVSTLKIQRTERGDSAVYLCASSARTSGVTDTQYFGPGTRLTVL.

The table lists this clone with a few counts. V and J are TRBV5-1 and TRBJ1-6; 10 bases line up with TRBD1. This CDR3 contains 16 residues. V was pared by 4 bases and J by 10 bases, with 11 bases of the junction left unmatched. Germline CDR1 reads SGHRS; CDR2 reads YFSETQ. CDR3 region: CASSKTTGTGESPLHF. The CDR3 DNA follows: TGCGCCAGCAGCAAAACCACCGGGACAGGGGAGTCACCCCTCCACTTT.

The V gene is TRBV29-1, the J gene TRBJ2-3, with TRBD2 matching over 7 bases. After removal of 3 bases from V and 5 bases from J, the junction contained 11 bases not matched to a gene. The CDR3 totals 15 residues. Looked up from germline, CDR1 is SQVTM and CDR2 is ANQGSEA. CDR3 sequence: CSVEGEGLFIDTQYF. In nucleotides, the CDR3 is TGCAGCGTTGAGGGGGAGGGACTTTTTATAGATACGCAGTATTTT.

This CDR3 is CASSYSWGERNNEQFF. In DNA form, the CDR3 reads TGTGCCAGCAGTTACTCCTGGGGGGAGAGAAACAATGAGCAGTTCTTC. The chain employs TRBV6-5 and TRBJ2-1; a weak D match, TRBD2 (6 bases). Germline loops: CDR1 MNHEY, CDR2 SVGAGI. V lost 0 bases and J lost 5, with 14 bases in between. The CDR3 loop spans 16 amino acids.

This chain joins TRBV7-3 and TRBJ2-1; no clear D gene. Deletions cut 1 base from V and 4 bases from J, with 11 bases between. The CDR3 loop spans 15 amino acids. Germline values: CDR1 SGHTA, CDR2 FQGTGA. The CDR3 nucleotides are TGTGCCAGCAGCTTAATTCCAGCGAGTTACAATGAGCAGTTCTTC. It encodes CASSLIPASYNEQFF.

The CDR3: CASSQVPSGSSYNEQFF. The CDR3 nucleotides are TGTGCCAGCAGCCAAGTACCTAGCGGGAGCTCCTACAATGAGCAGTTCTTC. The genes are TRBV4-2 and TRBJ2-1, with TRBD2 matching over 10 bases. Germline V gene sequence: CDR1 LGHNA, CDR2 YNFKEQ. This CDR3 is 17 amino acids long. V trimming: 1 base; J trimming: 0 bases; junction bases outside the gene matches: 3.

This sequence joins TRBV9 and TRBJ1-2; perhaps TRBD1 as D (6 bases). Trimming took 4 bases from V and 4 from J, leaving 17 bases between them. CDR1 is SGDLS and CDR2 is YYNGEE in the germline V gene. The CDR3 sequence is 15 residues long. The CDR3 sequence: CASSLGTRGTYGYTF. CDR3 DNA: TGTGCCAGCAGCTTGGGGACAAGGGGGACCTATGGCTACACCTTC.

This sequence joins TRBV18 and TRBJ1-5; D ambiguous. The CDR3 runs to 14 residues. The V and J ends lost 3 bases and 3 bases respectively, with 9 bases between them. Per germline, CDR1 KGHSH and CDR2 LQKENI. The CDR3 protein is CASSPSGTNQPQHF. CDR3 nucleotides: TGTGCCAGCTCACCGTCAGGAACCAATCAGCCCCAGCATTTT.

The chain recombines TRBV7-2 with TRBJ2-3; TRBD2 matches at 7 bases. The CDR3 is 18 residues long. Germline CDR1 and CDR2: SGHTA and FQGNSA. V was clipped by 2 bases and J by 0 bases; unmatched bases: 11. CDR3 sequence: CASSLSFSAGASTDTQYF. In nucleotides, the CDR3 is TGTGCCAGCAGCTTATCTTTTTCGGCGGGAGCTAGCACAGATACGCAGTATTTT.

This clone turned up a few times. In DNA form, the CDR3 reads TGTGCCAGTAGTACAGGGACAGGGGGCGATGAGCAGTTCTTC. Encoded protein: CASSTGTGGDEQFF. The chain carries TRBV19 and TRBJ2-1, with 12 bases fitting TRBD1. Unmatched junction bases numbered 3, after V lost 4 bases and J lost 8 bases. This CDR3 spans 14 amino acids. CDR1 and CDR2 from the germline V gene are LNHDA and SQIVND (reference sequence).

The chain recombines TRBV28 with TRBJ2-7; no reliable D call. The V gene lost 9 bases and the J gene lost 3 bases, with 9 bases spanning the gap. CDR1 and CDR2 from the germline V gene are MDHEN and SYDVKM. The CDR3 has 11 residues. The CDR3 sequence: CASTQSYEQYF. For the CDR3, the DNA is TGTGCCAGTACACAGAGCTACGAGCAGTACTTC. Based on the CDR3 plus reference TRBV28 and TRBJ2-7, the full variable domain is DVKVTQSSRYLVKRTGEKVFLECVQDMDHENMFWYRQDPGLGLRLIYFSYDVKMKEKGDIPEGYSVSREKKERFSLILESASTNQTSMYLCASTQSYEQYFGPGTRLTVT.

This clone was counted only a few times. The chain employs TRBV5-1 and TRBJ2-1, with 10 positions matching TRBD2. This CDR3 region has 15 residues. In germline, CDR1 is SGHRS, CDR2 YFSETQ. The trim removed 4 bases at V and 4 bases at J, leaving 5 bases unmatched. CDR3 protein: CASSPTSGLYNEQFF. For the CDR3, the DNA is TGCGCCAGCAGCCCGACTAGCGGGTTATACAATGAGCAGTTCTTC. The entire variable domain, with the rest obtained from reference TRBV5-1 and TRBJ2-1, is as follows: KAGVTQTPRYLIKTRGQQVTLSCSPISGHRSVSWYQQTPGQGLQFLFEYFSETQRNKGNFPGRFSGRQFSNSRSEMNVSTLELGDSALYLCASSPTSGLYNEQFFGPGTRLTVL.

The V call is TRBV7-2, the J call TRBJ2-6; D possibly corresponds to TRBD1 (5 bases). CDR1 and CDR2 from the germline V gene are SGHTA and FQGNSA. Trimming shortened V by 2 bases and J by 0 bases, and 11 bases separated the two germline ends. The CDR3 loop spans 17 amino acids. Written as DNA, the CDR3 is TGTGCCAGCAGCTTAAGCAGGGTCAGCTCTGGGGCCAACGTCCTGACTTTC. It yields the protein CASSLSRVSSGANVLTF.

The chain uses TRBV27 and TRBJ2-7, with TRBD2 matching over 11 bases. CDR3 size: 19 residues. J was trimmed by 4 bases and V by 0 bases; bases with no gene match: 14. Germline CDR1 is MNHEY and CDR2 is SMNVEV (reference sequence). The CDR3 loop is CASSLSGLAVHPEGYEQYF. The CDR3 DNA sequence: TGTGCCAGCAGTTTATCGGGACTAGCGGTCCACCCAGAGGGTTACGAGCAGTACTTC.

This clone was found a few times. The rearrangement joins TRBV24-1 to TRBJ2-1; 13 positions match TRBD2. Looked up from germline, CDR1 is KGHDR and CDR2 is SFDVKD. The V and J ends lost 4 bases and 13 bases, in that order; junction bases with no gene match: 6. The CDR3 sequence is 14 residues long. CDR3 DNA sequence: TGTGCCACCAGTGACCCCGGACTAGCGGGAGTTCAGTTCTTC. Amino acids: CATSDPGLAGVQFF.

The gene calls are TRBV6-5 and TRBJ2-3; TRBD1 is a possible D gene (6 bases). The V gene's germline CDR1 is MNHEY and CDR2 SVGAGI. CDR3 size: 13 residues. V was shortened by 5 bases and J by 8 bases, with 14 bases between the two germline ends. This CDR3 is CASSQQGFATQYF. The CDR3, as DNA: TGTGCCAGCAGTCAACAGGGTTTTGCTACGCAGTATTTT.

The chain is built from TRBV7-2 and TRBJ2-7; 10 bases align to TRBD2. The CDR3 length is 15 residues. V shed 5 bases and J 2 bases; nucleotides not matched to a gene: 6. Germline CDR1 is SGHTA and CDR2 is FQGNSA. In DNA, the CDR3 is TGTGCCAGCAGCACCGGGACTAGCGCCACCTACGAGCAGTACTTC. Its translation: CASSTGTSATYEQYF.

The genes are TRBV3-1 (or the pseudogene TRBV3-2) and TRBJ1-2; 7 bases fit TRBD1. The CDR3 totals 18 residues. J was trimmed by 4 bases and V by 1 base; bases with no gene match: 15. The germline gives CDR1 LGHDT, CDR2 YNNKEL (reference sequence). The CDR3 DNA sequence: TGTGCCAGCAGCCAAGGCCCCCCCTTAGGACAGGATCGCTATGGCTACACCTTC. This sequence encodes CASSQGPPLGQDRYGYTF.

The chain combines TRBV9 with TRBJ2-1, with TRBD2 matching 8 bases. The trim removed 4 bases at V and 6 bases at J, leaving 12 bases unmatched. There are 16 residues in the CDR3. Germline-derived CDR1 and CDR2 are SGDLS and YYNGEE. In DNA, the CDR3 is TGTGCCAGCAGCTCGACCCCAGCGGGAGTAGGCAATGAGCAGTTCTTC. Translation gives CASSSTPAGVGNEQFF.